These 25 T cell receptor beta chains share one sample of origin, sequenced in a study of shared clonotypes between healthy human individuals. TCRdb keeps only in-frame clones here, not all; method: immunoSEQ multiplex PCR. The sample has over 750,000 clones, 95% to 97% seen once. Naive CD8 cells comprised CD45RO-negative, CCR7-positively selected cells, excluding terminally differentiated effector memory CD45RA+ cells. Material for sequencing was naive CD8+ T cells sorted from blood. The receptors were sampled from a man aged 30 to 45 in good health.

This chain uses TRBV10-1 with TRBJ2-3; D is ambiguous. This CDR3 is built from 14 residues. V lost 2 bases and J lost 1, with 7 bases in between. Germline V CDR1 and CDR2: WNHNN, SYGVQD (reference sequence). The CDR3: CASSEADGTDTQYF. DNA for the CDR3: TGCGCCAGCAGTGAGGCAGACGGCACAGATACGCAGTATTTT.

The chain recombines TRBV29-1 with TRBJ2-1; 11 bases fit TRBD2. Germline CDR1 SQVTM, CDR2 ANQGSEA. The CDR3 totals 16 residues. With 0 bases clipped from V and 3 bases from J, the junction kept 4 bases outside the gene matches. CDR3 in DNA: TGCAGCGTTGAAGATGGGACTAGCGGAATCTACAATGAGCAGTTCTTC. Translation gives CSVEDGTSGIYNEQFF.

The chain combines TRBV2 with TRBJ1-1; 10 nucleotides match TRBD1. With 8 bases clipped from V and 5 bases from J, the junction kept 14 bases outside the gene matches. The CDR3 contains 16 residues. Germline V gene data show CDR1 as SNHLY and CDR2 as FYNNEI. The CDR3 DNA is TGTGCCAGCTGGGACAGGGGAGATGCCGGAATTACTGAAGCTTTCTTT. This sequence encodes CASWDRGDAGITEAFF. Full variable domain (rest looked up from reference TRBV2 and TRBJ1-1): EPEVTQTPSHQVTQMGQEVILRCVPISNHLYFYWYRQILGQKVEFLVSFYNNEISEKSEIFDDQFSVERPDGSNFTLKIRSTKLEDSAMYFCASWDRGDAGITEAFFGQGTRLTVV.

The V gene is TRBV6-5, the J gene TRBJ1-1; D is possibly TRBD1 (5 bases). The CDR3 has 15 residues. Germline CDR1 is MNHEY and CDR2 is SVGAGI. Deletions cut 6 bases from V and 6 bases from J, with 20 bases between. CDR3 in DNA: TGTGCCAGCAGCCTATACCGCCCTGAGGGGCCTGAAGCTTTCTTT. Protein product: CASSLYRPEGPEAFF.

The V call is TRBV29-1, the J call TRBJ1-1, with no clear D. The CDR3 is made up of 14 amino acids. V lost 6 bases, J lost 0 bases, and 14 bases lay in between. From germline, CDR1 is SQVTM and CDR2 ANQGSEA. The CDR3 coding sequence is TGCAGCGTCCGAGTATGGGAGATGAACACTGAAGCTTTCTTT. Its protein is CSVRVWEMNTEAFF.

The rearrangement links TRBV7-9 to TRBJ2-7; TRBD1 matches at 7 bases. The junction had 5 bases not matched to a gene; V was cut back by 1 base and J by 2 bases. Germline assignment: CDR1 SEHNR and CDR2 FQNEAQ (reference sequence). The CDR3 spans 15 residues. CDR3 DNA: TGTGCCAGCAGCTTAGTAGGGACAGCTACCTACGAGCAGTACTTC. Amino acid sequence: CASSLVGTATYEQYF. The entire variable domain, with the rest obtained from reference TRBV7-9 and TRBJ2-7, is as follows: DTGVSQNPRHKITKRGQNVTFRCDPISEHNRLYWYRQTLGQGPEFLTYFQNEAQLEKSRLLSDRFSAERPKGSFSTLEIQRTEQGDSAMYLCASSLVGTATYEQYFGPGTRLTVT.

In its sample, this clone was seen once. CDR3 sequence: CASSLSPGAALYNEQFF. The CDR3, as DNA: TGTGCCAGCAGTTTATCGCCAGGAGCGGCCCTTTACAATGAGCAGTTCTTC. The genes are TRBV27 and TRBJ2-1, with D possibly matching TRBD2 (5 bases). The length of the CDR3 is 17 residues. Trimming cost V 0 bases and J 4 bases, with 16 bases left between them. Germline V CDR1 and CDR2: MNHEY, SMNVEV (reference sequence).

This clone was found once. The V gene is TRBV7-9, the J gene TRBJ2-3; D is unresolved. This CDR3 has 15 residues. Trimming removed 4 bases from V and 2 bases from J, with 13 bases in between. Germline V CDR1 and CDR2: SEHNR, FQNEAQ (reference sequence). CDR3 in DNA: TGTGCCAGCAGCTGGACGACCACGGTCACAGATACGCAGTATTTT. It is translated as CASSWTTTVTDTQYF.

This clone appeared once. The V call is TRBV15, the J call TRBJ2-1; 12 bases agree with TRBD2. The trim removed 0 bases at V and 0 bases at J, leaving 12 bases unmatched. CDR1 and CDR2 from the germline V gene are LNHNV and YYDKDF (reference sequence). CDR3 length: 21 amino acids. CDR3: CATSRDSATSGRPFSYNEQFF. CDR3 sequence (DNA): TGTGCCACCAGCAGAGATTCCGCGACTAGCGGGAGACCGTTCTCCTACAATGAGCAGTTCTTC.

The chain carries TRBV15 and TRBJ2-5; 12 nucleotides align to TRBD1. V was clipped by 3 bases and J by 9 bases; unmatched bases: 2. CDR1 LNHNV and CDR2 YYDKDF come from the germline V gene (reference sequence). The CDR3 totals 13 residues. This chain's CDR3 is CATSSGTGGAQYF. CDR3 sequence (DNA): TGTGCCACCAGCAGCGGGACAGGGGGCGCCCAGTACTTC.

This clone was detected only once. The CDR3 bases are TGCGCCAGCAGCTTGGAAGGGACAGGGGGCGACGAGCAGTACTTC. Translation gives CASSLEGTGGDEQYF. The rearrangement links TRBV5-1 to TRBJ2-7; 12 positions match TRBD1. The CDR3 runs 15 residues. Trimming removed 0 bases from V and 5 bases from J; junction bases left unmatched: 3. The germline CDR1 and CDR2 sequences are SGHRS and YFSETQ.

The CDR3 spells CASSLGVQDEQYF. The DNA of the CDR3 is TGTGCCAGCAGCTTAGGGGTTCAGGACGAGCAGTACTTC. This chain links TRBV7-9 with TRBJ2-7; unclear D gene. The V gene lost 1 base and the J gene lost 5 bases, with 9 bases spanning the gap. The CDR3 covers 13 residues. The germline V gene has CDR1 SEHNR and CDR2 FQNEAQ (reference sequence).

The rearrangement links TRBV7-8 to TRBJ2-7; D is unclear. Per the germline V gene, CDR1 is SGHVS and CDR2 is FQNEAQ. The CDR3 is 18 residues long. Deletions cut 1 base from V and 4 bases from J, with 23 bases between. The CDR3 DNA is TGTGCCAGCAGCTTAGTAACGGGCGGCATCCTGAGGCCTTACGAGCAGTACTTC. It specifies CASSLVTGGILRPYEQYF.

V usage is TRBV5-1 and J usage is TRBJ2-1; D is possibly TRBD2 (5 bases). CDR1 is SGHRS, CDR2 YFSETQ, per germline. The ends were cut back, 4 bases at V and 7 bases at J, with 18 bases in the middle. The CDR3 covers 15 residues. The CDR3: CASSPDSWGENEQFF. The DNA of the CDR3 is TGCGCCAGCAGCCCTGATTCCTGGGGAGAAAATGAGCAGTTCTTC.

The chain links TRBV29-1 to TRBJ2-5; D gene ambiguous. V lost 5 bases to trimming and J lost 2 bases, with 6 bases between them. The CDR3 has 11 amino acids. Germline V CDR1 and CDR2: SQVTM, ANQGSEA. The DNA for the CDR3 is TGCAGCGTTCGGGTACAAGAGACCCAGTACTTC. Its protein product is CSVRVQETQYF.

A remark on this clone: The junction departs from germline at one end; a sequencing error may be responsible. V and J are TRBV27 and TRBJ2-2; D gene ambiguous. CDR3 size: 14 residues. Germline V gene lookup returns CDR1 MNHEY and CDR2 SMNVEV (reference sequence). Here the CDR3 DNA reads TGTGCCAGCAGTTTTATATTGAACGCCGGGGAGCTGTTTTTT. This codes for CASSFILNAGELFF.

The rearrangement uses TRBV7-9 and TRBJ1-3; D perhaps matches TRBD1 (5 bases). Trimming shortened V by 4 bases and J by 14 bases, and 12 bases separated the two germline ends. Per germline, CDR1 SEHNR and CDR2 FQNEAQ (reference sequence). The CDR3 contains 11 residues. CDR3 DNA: TGTGCCAGCAGCTCCCGGGACGGGTTATATTTT. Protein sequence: CASSSRDGLYF.

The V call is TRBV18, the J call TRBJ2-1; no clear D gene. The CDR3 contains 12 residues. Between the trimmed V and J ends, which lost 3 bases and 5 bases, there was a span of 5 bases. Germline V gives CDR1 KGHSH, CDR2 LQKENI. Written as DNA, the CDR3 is TGTGCCAGCTCACCTGGGGACAATGAGCAGTTCTTC. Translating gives CASSPGDNEQFF. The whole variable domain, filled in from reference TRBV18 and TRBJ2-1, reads NAGVMQNPRHLVRRRGQEARLRCSPMKGHSHVYWYRQLPEEGLKFMVYLQKENIIDESGMPKERFSAEFPKEGPSILRIQQVVRGDSAAYFCASSPGDNEQFFGPGTRLTVL.

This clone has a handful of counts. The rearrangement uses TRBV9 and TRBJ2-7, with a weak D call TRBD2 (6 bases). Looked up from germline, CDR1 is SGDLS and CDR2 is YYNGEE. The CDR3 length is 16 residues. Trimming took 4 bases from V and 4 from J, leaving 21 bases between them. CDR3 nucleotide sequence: TGTGCCAGCAGCTCTGAGGAGAGCGGGTCCCCTTACGAGCAGTACTTC. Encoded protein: CASSSEESGSPYEQYF. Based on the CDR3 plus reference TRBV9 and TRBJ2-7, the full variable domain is DSGVTQTPKHLITATGQRVTLRCSPRSGDLSVYWYQQSLDQGLQFLIQYYNGEERAKGNILERFSAQQFPDLHSELNLSSLELGDSALYFCASSSEESGSPYEQYFGPGTRLTVT.

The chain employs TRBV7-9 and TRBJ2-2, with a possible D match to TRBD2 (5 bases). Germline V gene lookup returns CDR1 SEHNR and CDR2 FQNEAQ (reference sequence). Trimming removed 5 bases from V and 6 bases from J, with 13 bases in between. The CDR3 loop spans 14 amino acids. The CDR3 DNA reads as TGTGCCAGCAGCGGAACCCCCGGGGCCGGGGAGCTGTTTTTT. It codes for CASSGTPGAGELFF.

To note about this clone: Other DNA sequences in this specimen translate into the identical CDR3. CDR3 residues: CASSLAGGTYNEQFF. For the CDR3, the DNA is TGCGCCAGCAGCCTAGCGGGAGGCACCTACAATGAGCAGTTCTTC. This chain links TRBV5-1 with TRBJ2-1, with 11 bases identical to TRBD2. Unmatched junction bases numbered 2, after V lost 4 bases and J lost 2 bases. This CDR3 is built from 15 residues. The germline gives CDR1 SGHRS, CDR2 YFSETQ.

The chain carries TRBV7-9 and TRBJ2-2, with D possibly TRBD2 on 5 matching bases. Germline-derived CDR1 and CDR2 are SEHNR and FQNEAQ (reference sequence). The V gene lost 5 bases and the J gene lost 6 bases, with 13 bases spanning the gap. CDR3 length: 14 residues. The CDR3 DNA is TGTGCCAGCAGCCTGCCGGAGGACGCCGGGGAGCTGTTTTTT. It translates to CASSLPEDAGELFF. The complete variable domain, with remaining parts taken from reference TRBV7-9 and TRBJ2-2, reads DTGVSQNPRHKITKRGQNVTFRCDPISEHNRLYWYRQTLGQGPEFLTYFQNEAQLEKSRLLSDRFSAERPKGSFSTLEIQRTEQGDSAMYLCASSLPEDAGELFFGEGSRLTVL.

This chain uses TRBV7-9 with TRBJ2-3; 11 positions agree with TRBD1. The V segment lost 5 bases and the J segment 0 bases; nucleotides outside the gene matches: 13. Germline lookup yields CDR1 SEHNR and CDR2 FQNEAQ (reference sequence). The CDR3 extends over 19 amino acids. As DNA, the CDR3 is TGTGCCAGCAGCACACAAGCCGCGGACAGGGGGCCTAGCACAGATACGCAGTATTTT. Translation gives CASSTQAADRGPSTDTQYF. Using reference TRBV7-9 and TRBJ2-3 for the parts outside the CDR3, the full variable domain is DTGVSQNPRHKITKRGQNVTFRCDPISEHNRLYWYRQTLGQGPEFLTYFQNEAQLEKSRLLSDRFSAERPKGSFSTLEIQRTEQGDSAMYLCASSTQAADRGPSTDTQYFGPGTRLTVL.

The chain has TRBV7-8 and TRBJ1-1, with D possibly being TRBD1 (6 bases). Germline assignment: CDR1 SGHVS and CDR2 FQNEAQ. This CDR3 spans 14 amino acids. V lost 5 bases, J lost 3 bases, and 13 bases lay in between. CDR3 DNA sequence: TGTGCCAGCAGCCAATACAGGGATTACACTGAAGCTTTCTTT. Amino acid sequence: CASSQYRDYTEAFF.

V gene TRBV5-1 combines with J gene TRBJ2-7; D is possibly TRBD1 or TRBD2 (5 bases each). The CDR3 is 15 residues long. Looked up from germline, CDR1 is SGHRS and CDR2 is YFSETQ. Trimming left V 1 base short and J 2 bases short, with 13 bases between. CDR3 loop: CASSLRGGLTYEQYF. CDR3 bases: TGCGCCAGCAGCTTGCGTGGGGGTCTTACCTACGAGCAGTACTTC.